What follows are 30 T cell receptor beta chains derived from one specimen sequenced in a study of control samples from healthy donors and cancer patients. Repertoires were generated with immunoSEQ multiplex PCR, while TCRdb's copy carries only in-frame clones and drops some. The sample contains around 100,000 clones, 85% to 90% of which appear only once. Sequencing input: blood. The source of these receptors is a man aged 25 to 40 in good health.

The chain has TRBV19 and TRBJ1-1, with 10 bases aligning to TRBD1. The CDR3 has 15 amino acids. Germline V gives CDR1 LNHDA, CDR2 SQIVND (reference sequence). V trimming: 4 bases; J trimming: 3 bases; junction bases outside the gene matches: 5. Here the CDR3 DNA reads TGTGCCAGTAGTAGACAGGGGGCGCAGGACACTGAAGCTTTCTTT. It specifies CASSRQGAQDTEAFF.

This chain connects TRBV19 to TRBJ1-4; 7 nucleotides line up with TRBD1. This CDR3 contains 15 residues. CDR1 is LNHDA, CDR2 SQIVND, per germline (reference sequence). The V segment lost 1 base and the J segment 5 bases; nucleotides outside the gene matches: 4. CDR3 coding DNA: TGTGCCAGTAGTATAGCCTCGACAGGGAATGAAAAACTGTTTTTT. Translation: CASSIASTGNEKLFF.

The rearrangement links TRBV5-3 to TRBJ2-7; no reliable D call. TRBV5-3 is an ORF, and what it does is uncertain. CDR3 length: 14 amino acids. V was trimmed by 0 bases and J by 3 bases, leaving 10 bases between them. The CDR3 nucleotides are TGTGCCAGAAGCTTGGGGCCTAGGAGCTACGAGCAGTACTTC. It yields the protein CARSLGPRSYEQYF.

Only a few counts were recorded for this clone. The rearrangement uses TRBV4-1 and TRBJ2-7; D gene unclear. The V and J ends lost 3 bases and 7 bases respectively, with 10 bases between them. The CDR3 sequence is 12 residues long. CDR1 is MGHRA, CDR2 YSYEKL, per germline. CDR3 region: CASSHGGTEQYF. For the CDR3, the DNA is TGCGCCAGCAGCCACGGCGGTACGGAGCAGTACTTC.

The chain joins TRBV9 to TRBJ2-7; tentative D call: TRBD1 (5 bases). Germline V CDR1 and CDR2: SGDLS, YYNGEE. The V gene lost 0 bases and the J gene lost 6 bases, with 10 bases spanning the gap. The CDR3 loop spans 13 amino acids. DNA of the CDR3: TGTGCCAGCAGCGTAGGGCCCAGGGCCGAGCAGTACTTC. As protein: CASSVGPRAEQYF.

Only one count was recorded for this clone. The V gene is TRBV29-1, the J gene TRBJ2-3, with D possibly TRBD2 on 7 matching bases. The V and J ends lost 8 bases and 4 bases respectively, with 25 bases between them. The CDR3 sequence is 16 residues long. Germline V gene lookup returns CDR1 SQVTM and CDR2 ANQGSEA. The CDR3 protein is CSTRGGGTFRSDTQYF. CDR3 coding DNA: TGCAGCACCCGGGGAGGGGGGACGTTTAGGTCAGATACGCAGTATTTT.

The genes are TRBV2 and TRBJ2-5, with 7 bases aligning to TRBD1. CDR3 length equals 13 residues. Germline assignment: CDR1 SNHLY and CDR2 FYNNEI. V trimming: 7 bases; J trimming: 4 bases; junction bases outside the gene matches: 6. The CDR3 DNA reads TGTGCCAGCATCCAACAGGGGTTAGAGACCCAGTACTTC. This gives the protein CASIQQGLETQYF.

The chain employs TRBV7-9 and TRBJ1-2; D gene uncertain. V was clipped by 4 bases and J by 11 bases, with 11 bases between them. CDR3 size: 11 residues. Looked up from germline, CDR1 is SEHNR and CDR2 is FQNEAQ (reference sequence). The CDR3 sequence: CASSWGGIYTF. CDR3 coding DNA: TGTGCCAGCAGCTGGGGTGGGATATACACCTTC.

The chain recombines TRBV30 with TRBJ2-5; 8 bases agree with TRBD2. The V and J ends lost 8 bases and 5 bases, in that order; junction bases with no gene match: 13. Germline V CDR1 and CDR2: GTSNPN, SVGIG (reference sequence). The CDR3 loop spans 14 amino acids. In DNA, the CDR3 is TGTGCCGCCCGTTTTGCGGGAGGTCGGGAGACCCAGTACTTC. It is translated as CAARFAGGRETQYF.

This clone has just a few counts. The chain carries TRBV4-1 and TRBJ2-7, with 9 bases matching TRBD2. The J segment lost 3 bases and the V segment lost 1 base, leaving 4 bases of the junction unmatched. Germline V gene data show CDR1 as MGHRA and CDR2 as YSYEKL. This CDR3 has 15 residues. This chain's CDR3 is CASSQGLAVRYEQYF. The CDR3 DNA sequence: TGCGCCAGCAGCCAAGGACTAGCGGTTCGCTACGAGCAGTACTTC.

The chain employs TRBV27 and TRBJ2-1; 13 nucleotides line up with TRBD2. CDR3 length: 15 amino acids. Trimming removed 5 bases from V and 8 bases from J; junction bases left unmatched: 6. Germline CDR1 is MNHEY and CDR2 is SMNVEV (reference sequence). The CDR3 sequence: CASSLRTSGSHEQFF. In nucleotides, the CDR3 is TGTGCCAGCAGTCTCCGGACTAGCGGGAGCCATGAGCAGTTCTTC.

The genes are TRBV28 and TRBJ1-4; 7 nucleotides match TRBD1. With V trimmed by 4 bases and J by 8 bases, 7 bases remained unmatched. The CDR3 runs 14 residues. Germline CDR1 is MDHEN and CDR2 is SYDVKM. CDR3 residues: CASSSVQGSEKLFF. The CDR3 nucleotides are TGTGCCAGCAGTTCGGTACAGGGGAGCGAAAAACTGTTTTTT.

This rearrangement joins TRBV7-3 to TRBJ2-1; D may be TRBD2 (6 bases). Trimming took 1 base from V and 4 from J, leaving 11 bases between them. There are 15 residues in the CDR3. Germline V gene lookup returns CDR1 SGHTA and CDR2 FQGTGA. CDR3 sequence: CASSLIAARYNEQFF. The CDR3, as DNA: TGTGCCAGCAGCTTAATAGCGGCGAGGTACAATGAGCAGTTCTTC.

This chain links TRBV30 with TRBJ2-3; a weak D match, TRBD2 (7 bases). V lost 1 base to trimming and J lost 6 bases, with 26 bases between them. CDR1 GTSNPN and CDR2 SVGIG come from the germline V gene (reference sequence). The CDR3 consists of 18 residues. CDR3 DNA: TGTGCCTGGAGTGGAAATCCATTCCGGGAGGTTGGGGGCGATACGCAGTATTTT. It codes for CAWSGNPFREVGGDTQYF.

The chain has TRBV7-2 and TRBJ2-7, with TRBD1 matching over 7 bases. The V and J ends lost 0 bases and 4 bases, in that order; junction bases with no gene match: 9. The CDR3 extends over 16 amino acids. The V gene's germline CDR1 is SGHTA and CDR2 FQGNSA. CDR3 DNA: TGTGCCAGCAGCTTAGCTGTAACAGGGGACACGTACGAGCAGTACTTC. It translates to CASSLAVTGDTYEQYF.

The chain employs TRBV7-9 and TRBJ2-7; D ambiguous. Trimming pared 3 bases from V and 6 bases from J, leaving 12 bases between. This CDR3 spans 13 amino acids. The germline V gene encodes CDR1 SEHNR and CDR2 FQNEAQ (reference sequence). Here the CDR3 DNA reads TGTGCCAGCAGCTTGAAGTGGGATCGCGAGCAGTACTTC. This translates into CASSLKWDREQYF.

Note on this clone: Other DNA sequences in this specimen translate into the identical CDR3. This rearrangement joins TRBV28 to TRBJ2-7, with D perhaps TRBD1 (5 bases). The CDR3 length is 14 residues. CDR1 and CDR2 from the germline V gene are MDHEN and SYDVKM. Trimming removed 6 bases from V and 0 bases from J, with 12 bases in between. CDR3 nucleotides: TGTGCCAGCAGAGGGGCGGCAGGCTCCTACGAGCAGTACTTC. It is translated as CASRGAAGSYEQYF.

The V call is TRBV30, the J call TRBJ1-5; 7 bases fit TRBD1. Losses at the gene ends were 2 bases for V and 6 bases for J; bases not matched to a gene: 4. The germline V gene encodes CDR1 GTSNPN and CDR2 SVGIG (reference sequence). This CDR3 has 13 amino acids. The CDR3 DNA sequence: TGTGCCTGGAGTACCAGGGGGAGTCAGCCCCAGCATTTT. This translates into CAWSTRGSQPQHF. The complete variable domain, with remaining parts taken from reference TRBV30 and TRBJ1-5, reads SQTIHQWPATLVQPVGSPLSLECTVEGTSNPNLYWYRQAAGRGLQLLFYSVGIGQISSEVPQNLSASRPQDRQFILSSKKLLLSDSGFYLCAWSTRGSQPQHFGDGTRLSIL.

This chain joins TRBV7-9 and TRBJ1-2; D gene uncertain. V was trimmed by 6 bases and J by 2 bases, leaving 13 bases between them. This CDR3 spans 14 amino acids. Germline V gives CDR1 SEHNR, CDR2 FQNEAQ (reference sequence). As DNA, the CDR3 is TGTGCCAGCAGGAAGACGGAGGTAAACTATGGCTACACCTTC. This translates into CASRKTEVNYGYTF.

This clone has just one count. The chain couples TRBV5-1 to TRBJ2-1, with TRBD2 identical over 9 bases. V shed 6 bases, J shed 4 bases, and the junction held 8 bases outside the gene matches. The CDR3 extends over 15 amino acids. Germline CDR1 and CDR2: SGHRS and YFSETQ. The CDR3: CASTKTSGVYNEQFF. As DNA, the CDR3 is TGCGCCAGCACCAAGACTAGCGGAGTTTACAATGAGCAGTTCTTC.

This chain connects TRBV12-5 to TRBJ1-5, with 8 bases aligning to TRBD1. Unmatched junction bases numbered 15, after V lost 7 bases and J lost 7 bases. The CDR3 runs 16 residues. Germline V gene data show CDR1 as LGHNT and CDR2 as FRNRAP. The CDR3 nucleotides are TGTGCTAGTGACGCGGGACAGGCTTTCGGTGGGCAGCCCCAGCATTTT. Translation: CASDAGQAFGGQPQHF.

The genes are TRBV9 and TRBJ2-1, with TRBD2 matching over 14 bases. Germline loops: CDR1 SGDLS, CDR2 YYNGEE. J lost 4 bases, V lost 4 bases, and 7 bases had no gene match. The CDR3 runs to 17 residues. CDR3 sequence reads: CASSKRLAGGRYNEQFF. The DNA of the CDR3 is TGTGCCAGCAGCAAAAGACTAGCGGGAGGGAGATACAATGAGCAGTTCTTC.

The CDR3 DNA reads as TGTGCCAGCAGTACTGGGGGGGACTATAGCAATCAGCCCCAGCATTTT. It translates to CASSTGGDYSNQPQHF. The chain uses TRBV2 and TRBJ1-5; TRBD1 might be the D (5 bases). The CDR3 runs to 16 residues. Germline V lookup: CDR1 SNHLY, CDR2 FYNNEI. The germline V and J ends were trimmed by 5 bases and 0 bases, with 14 bases remaining between them. Looking up the rest from reference TRBV2 and TRBJ1-5 gives the full variable domain: EPEVTQTPSHQVTQMGQEVILRCVPISNHLYFYWYRQILGQKVEFLVSFYNNEISEKSEIFDDQFSVERPDGSNFTLKIRSTKLEDSAMYFCASSTGGDYSNQPQHFGDGTRLSIL.

The V and J genes are TRBV10-1 and TRBJ1-4; unclear D gene. The germline gives CDR1 WNHNN, CDR2 SYGVQD (reference sequence). V was cut by 4 bases and J by 3 bases, with 9 bases left in between. This CDR3 has 14 residues. CDR3 in DNA: TGCGCCAGCAGTGTGCCAGCCTCTAATGAAAAACTGTTTTTT. It translates to CASSVPASNEKLFF.

The chain employs TRBV6-2 or TRBV6-3 and TRBJ2-7; TRBD1 agrees at 7 bases. Germline loops: CDR1 MNHEY, CDR2 SVGEGT. With 5 bases clipped from V and 1 base from J, the junction kept 2 bases outside the gene matches. CDR3 length equals 13 residues. In DNA form, the CDR3 reads TGTGCCAGCAGTGGGACAGAATCCTACGAGCAGTACTTC. Residues: CASSGTESYEQYF.

This clone was recorded only once. V and J are TRBV29-1 and TRBJ2-1, with TRBD1 matching over 10 bases. This CDR3 is 18 amino acids long. V lost 3 bases, J lost 6 bases, and 17 bases stayed unmatched. CDR1 SQVTM and CDR2 ANQGSEA come from the germline V gene. CDR3 residues: CSVDAQEAGTGDRNEQFF. The CDR3 nucleotides read TGCAGCGTTGATGCCCAAGAGGCGGGGACAGGGGATCGCAATGAGCAGTTCTTC.

Only one count was recorded for this clone. The chain joins TRBV18 to TRBJ1-5; 7 nucleotides match TRBD1. Trimming at V came to 2 bases and at J to 3 bases, leaving 4 bases not matched to a gene. The CDR3 loop spans 15 amino acids. Germline V gene sequence: CDR1 KGHSH, CDR2 LQKENI. CDR3 sequence: CASSPGQAVNQPQHF. The CDR3 DNA reads as TGTGCCAGCTCACCAGGACAGGCGGTCAATCAGCCCCAGCATTTT. Full variable domain (missing parts from reference TRBV18 and TRBJ1-5): NAGVMQNPRHLVRRRGQEARLRCSPMKGHSHVYWYRQLPEEGLKFMVYLQKENIIDESGMPKERFSAEFPKEGPSILRIQQVVRGDSAAYFCASSPGQAVNQPQHFGDGTRLSIL.

As DNA, the CDR3 is TGTGCCAGCAGTTACGCCCTAAGTGGAAACACCATATATTTT. It translates to CASSYALSGNTIYF. The chain uses TRBV6-5 and TRBJ1-3; D is ambiguous. Trimming cost V 2 bases and J 3 bases, with 8 bases left between them. CDR1 and CDR2 from the germline V gene are MNHEY and SVGAGI. The CDR3 is made up of 14 amino acids.

This clone was found a few times. The chain carries TRBV27 and TRBJ2-7; 7 positions match TRBD1. Germline CDR1 reads MNHEY; CDR2 reads SMNVEV (reference sequence). Trimming cost V 4 bases and J 3 bases; bases outside gene matches: 9. The CDR3 has 15 residues. The CDR3 nucleotides are TGTGCCAGCAGTTCTCCCAGGGGGAACGTCTACGAGCAGTACTTC. Protein sequence: CASSSPRGNVYEQYF.

The rearrangement uses TRBV6-2 or TRBV6-3 and TRBJ2-2, with TRBD1 matching over 11 bases. The germline V gene encodes CDR1 MNHEY and CDR2 SVGEGT. The CDR3 covers 17 residues. J gave up 7 bases and V 2 bases, and 9 bases lay outside the gene matches. The CDR3 spells CASSYPRGQGVVGELFF. DNA for the CDR3: TGTGCCAGCAGTTACCCTCGGGGACAGGGGGTGGTCGGGGAGCTGTTTTTT.